This T cell receptor (beta chain) originates from a study of radiotherapy plus CTLA-4 blockade in lung cancer. Whole-study context: Objective responses occurred in approximately 18% of patients; 31% had disease control.

Chemo-refractory metastatic non-small-cell lung cancer patients were treated with focal radiation plus CTLA-4 blockade with ipilimumab. On this clone: Its antigen is unknown.

Findings and caveats of the study: Blood-borne expansion of tumor-derived TCR clones followed radiotherapy plus ipilimumab.

Trimming left V 1 base short and J 0 bases short, with 10 bases between. Germline loops: CDR1 SGDLS, CDR2 YYNGEE. The CDR3 is made up of 15 amino acids. TCRdb's copy holds only in-frame clones and misses some; the assay was immunoSEQ multiplex PCR. The sample carries roughly 53,000 clones, roughly 81% recorded once. The chain is built from TRBV9 and TRBJ1-1, with unresolved D. Sequenced material: peripheral blood, taken from a patient treated with radiotherapy plus ipilimumab. The source of this sequence is a human donor with non-small cell lung cancer whose response to radiotherapy plus ipilimumab could not be evaluated. In nucleotides, the CDR3 is TGTGCCAGCAGCGTACTCGGGGAGATGAACACTGAAGCTTTCTTT. The encoded protein is CASSVLGEMNTEAFF.